The next 5 T cell receptor beta chains were all read from a single sample in a study of T cell responses to AZD1222 COVID-19 vaccine. Sequencing was performed with immunoSEQ multiplex PCR; in TCRdb, only in-frame clones are kept and a portion is missing. The top ten hold roughly 1.7% of the sample, which has around 190,000 clones, approximately 94% seen once. Sequenced here: peripheral blood, sampled 28 days after the second AZD1222 dose. These receptors came from an adult who received the AZD1222 COVID-19 vaccine.

V gene TRBV30 combines with J gene TRBJ2-1; TRBD2 agrees at 9 bases. J lost 6 bases, V lost 2 bases, and 5 bases had no gene match. This CDR3 contains 14 residues. CDR1 and CDR2 from the germline V gene are GTSNPN and SVGIG (reference sequence). The CDR3 spells CAWSWRGRANEQFF. CDR3 nucleotides: TGTGCCTGGAGTTGGCGCGGGAGGGCCAATGAGCAGTTCTTC.

The chain combines TRBV28 with TRBJ1-2; D might be TRBD1 (6 bases). Per germline, CDR1 MDHEN and CDR2 SYDVKM. This CDR3 contains 13 residues. The V gene lost 4 bases and the J gene lost 8 bases, with 14 bases spanning the gap. CDR3 in amino acids: CASSSLGARGYTF. As DNA, the CDR3 is TGTGCCAGCAGTTCCTTGGGGGCGCGGGGCTACACCTTC.

The V call is TRBV7-8, the J call TRBJ1-2; no reliable D call. V shed 1 base and J shed 8 bases, with 11 bases lying between them. CDR1 is SGHVS and CDR2 is FQNEAQ in the germline V gene. This CDR3 contains 13 residues. The CDR3 sequence: CASSLDPPRGYTF. In DNA, the CDR3 is TGTGCCAGCAGCTTAGACCCCCCCAGGGGCTACACCTTC.

The gene calls are TRBV6-5 and TRBJ1-2; TRBD1 matches 8 bases. The J segment lost 3 bases and the V segment lost 6 bases, leaving 6 bases of the junction unmatched. Per germline, CDR1 MNHEY and CDR2 SVGAGI. There are 14 residues in the CDR3. Written as DNA, the CDR3 is TGTGCCAGCAGCCCACAGGGGGGTCACTATGGCTACACCTTC. This encodes CASSPQGGHYGYTF.

This chain uses TRBV7-9 with TRBJ2-1; 7 positions agree with TRBD2. This CDR3 is 12 amino acids long. Germline-derived CDR1 and CDR2 are SEHNR and FQNEAQ (reference sequence). V dropped 6 bases and J dropped 10; count of bases not matched to a gene: 6. CDR3 DNA sequence: TGTGCCAGCAGTTCGCAACTAGCGGAGCAGTTCTTC. Amino acids: CASSSQLAEQFF. The full variable domain, in which reference TRBV7-9 and TRBJ2-1 provide the parts outside the CDR3, is DTGVSQNPRHKITKRGQNVTFRCDPISEHNRLYWYRQTLGQGPEFLTYFQNEAQLEKSRLLSDRFSAERPKGSFSTLEIQRTEQGDSAMYLCASSSQLAEQFFGPGTRLTVL.